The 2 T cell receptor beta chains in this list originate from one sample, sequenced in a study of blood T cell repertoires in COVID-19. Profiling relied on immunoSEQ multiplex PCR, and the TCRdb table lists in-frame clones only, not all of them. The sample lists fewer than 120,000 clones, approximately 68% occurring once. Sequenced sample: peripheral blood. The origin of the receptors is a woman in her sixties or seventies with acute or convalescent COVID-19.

DNA of the CDR3: TGTGCCAGCAGTCCCACTAGCGAAGAATTGTATGAGCAGTTCTTC. Amino acids: CASSPTSEELYEQFF. This sequence joins TRBV6-4 and TRBJ2-1, with 7 bases identical to TRBD2. J gave up 8 bases and V 5 bases, and 12 bases lay outside the gene matches. CDR1 is MRHNA, CDR2 SNTAGT, per germline. The length of the CDR3 is 15 residues.

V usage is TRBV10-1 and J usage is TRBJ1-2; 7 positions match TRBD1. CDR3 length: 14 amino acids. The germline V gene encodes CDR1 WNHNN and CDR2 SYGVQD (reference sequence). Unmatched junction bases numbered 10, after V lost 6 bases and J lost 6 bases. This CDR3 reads CASSLDRRVDGYTF. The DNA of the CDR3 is TGCGCCAGCAGCTTGGACAGGCGGGTGGATGGCTACACCTTC.